These 7 T cell receptor beta chains originate from one sample sequenced in a study of T-cell reconstitution after alpha-beta-depleted transplantation in children. Unique molecular identifiers were built into the TCRbeta library. TCRdb reanalysed the PCR reads using MiXCR and keeps one entry per CDR3 protein. Of about 190,000 distinct CDR3 sequences listed, less than 8% are singletons. This material consisted of PBMCs from the stem cell graft donor, taken from the stem cell graft. These receptors were collected from a human donor who donated a stem cell graft to a child with Wiskott-Aldrich syndrome.

This clonotype was picked up many times. V is TRBV10-1 and J is TRBJ2-7, with TRBD2 as a possible D gene (6 bases). The CDR3 length is 15 residues. The germline V and J ends were trimmed by 3 bases and 1 base, with 13 bases remaining between them. Germline loops: CDR1 WNHNN, CDR2 SYGVQD (reference sequence). The CDR3 DNA reads as TGCGCCAGCAGTGAATCGGGACTGAAATCCTACGAGCAGTACTTC. Its protein is CASSESGLKSYEQYF.

This clonotype was picked up many times. The chain has TRBV6-5 and TRBJ2-5; D perhaps matches TRBD2 (5 bases). Germline CDR1 is MNHEY and CDR2 is SVGAGI. The CDR3 contains 13 residues. The V end lost 4 bases, the J end lost 5 bases, and 11 bases lay between the germline ends. The CDR3 coding sequence is TGTGCCAGCAGTTCTGTAGGCGGGGAGACCCAGTACTTC. This translates into CASSSVGGETQYF.

This clonotype was seen many times. This rearrangement joins TRBV5-6 to TRBJ1-2; a weak D match, TRBD1 (6 bases). Trimming stripped 4 bases from V and 3 bases from J, with 16 bases between. This CDR3 region has 15 residues. Germline V gene lookup returns CDR1 SGHDT and CDR2 YYEEEE. CDR3 DNA sequence: TGTGCCAGCAGCCCTTCACAGGGACGGGACTATGGCTACACCTTC. This translates into CASSPSQGRDYGYTF.

This clonotype has a handful of counts. The chain employs TRBV5-4 and TRBJ2-7, with no clear D. Between the trimmed V and J ends, which lost 2 bases and 2 bases, there was a span of 11 bases. In germline, CDR1 is SGHNT, CDR2 YYREEE (reference sequence). The CDR3 is 14 amino acids. For the CDR3, the DNA is TGTGCCAGCAGCTTATCTCCCAGGACCTACGAGCAGTACTTC. Translation gives CASSLSPRTYEQYF.

This clonotype was counted only a few times. The rearrangement links TRBV5-1 to TRBJ2-5; D might be TRBD2 (7 bases). V lost 0 bases, J lost 1 base, and 10 bases lay in between. CDR1 and CDR2 (germline): SGHRS, YFSETQ. The CDR3 has 15 residues. The CDR3 DNA follows: TGCGCCAGCAGCTTGGAGGGGGGGTCCCAAGAGACCCAGTACTTC. It specifies CASSLEGGSQETQYF.

The chain recombines TRBV9 with TRBJ2-3; D perhaps matches TRBD2 (5 bases). The germline CDR1 and CDR2 sequences are SGDLS and YYNGEE. There are 17 residues in the CDR3. V was trimmed by 0 bases and J by 2 bases, leaving 16 bases between them. The CDR3 region has the DNA TGTGCCAGCAGCGTAGCTCGGGCAGCGGTCCCCACAGATACGCAGTATTTT. Protein product: CASSVARAAVPTDTQYF.

Many counts were recorded for this clonotype. This rearrangement joins TRBV29-1 to TRBJ1-2; D is possibly TRBD1 (6 bases). This CDR3 region has 14 residues. Germline V lookup: CDR1 SQVTM, CDR2 ANQGSEA. Deletions cut 5 bases from V and 0 bases from J, with 13 bases between. CDR3 nucleotides: TGCAGCGTTTCGGCAGGGACATCTAACTATGGCTACACCTTC. As protein: CSVSAGTSNYGYTF.